The T cell receptor beta chain under discussion was sequenced for a study of regulatory T cells in long-lasting Graves disease. General study findings and limits: Those with persistent Graves' had less TCR diversity than newly diagnosed patients.

Germline CDR1 and CDR2: LNHDA and SQIVND (reference sequence). With 7 bases removed from V and 4 bases from J, the gap between germline ends came to 11 bases. The CDR3 contains 13 residues. Documented time point: persistent/refractory GD, antithyroid drugs over 5 years with positive TRAb. There was RNA extracted from PBMCs, and the TCR library was made from it. According to the study, TCR beta libraries were built with iRepertoire HTBI primers and CDR3-region Arm-PCR. Via MiXCR, TCRdb re-called the multiplex PCR reads, giving one row per CDR3 protein. In the table there are 700,000 or so distinct CDR3 sequences, around 30% of which are singletons. In its sample, this clonotype was seen a few times. The target antigen is unknown.

The specimen comprised peripheral blood mononuclear cells (PBMCs), sampled when the disease was refractory, from a patient treated with antithyroid drugs. The gene calls are TRBV19 and TRBJ1-5, with no clear D. The clonotype comes from a female donor with Graves disease. Here the CDR3 reads CASTRQLNQPQHF. CDR3 sequence (DNA): TGTGCCAGTACGCGGCAGCTAAATCAGCCCCAGCATTTT.